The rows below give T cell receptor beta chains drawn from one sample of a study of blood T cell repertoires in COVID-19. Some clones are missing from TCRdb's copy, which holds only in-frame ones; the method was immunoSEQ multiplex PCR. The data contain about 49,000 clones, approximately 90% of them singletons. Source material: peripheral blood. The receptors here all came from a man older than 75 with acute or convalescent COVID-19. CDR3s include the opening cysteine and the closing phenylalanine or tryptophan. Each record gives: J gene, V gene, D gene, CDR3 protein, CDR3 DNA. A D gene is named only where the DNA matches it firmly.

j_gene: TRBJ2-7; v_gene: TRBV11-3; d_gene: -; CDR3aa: CASSLRGGGSYEQYF; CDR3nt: TGTGCCAGCAGCTTAAGGGGAGGCGGATCCTACGAGCAGTACTTC
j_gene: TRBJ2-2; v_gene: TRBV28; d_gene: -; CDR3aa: CASSLRGTGRGTGELFF; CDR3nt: TGTGCCAGCAGTTTACGGGGGACGGGCCGCGGCACCGGGGAGCTGTTTTTT
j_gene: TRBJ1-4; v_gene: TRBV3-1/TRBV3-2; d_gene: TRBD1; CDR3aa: CASSQYDRGQEKLFF; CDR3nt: TGTGCCAGCAGCCAATATGACAGGGGGCAGGAAAAACTGTTTTTT
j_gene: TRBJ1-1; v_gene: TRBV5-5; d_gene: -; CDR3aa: CASSWAGTLNTEAFF; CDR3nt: TGTGCCAGCAGCTGGGCCGGGACATTGAACACTGAAGCTTTCTTT
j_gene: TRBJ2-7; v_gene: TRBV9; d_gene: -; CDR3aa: CASSVGGRALVGEQYF; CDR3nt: TGTGCCAGCAGCGTAGGAGGCAGGGCCTTGGTAGGCGAGCAGTACTTC
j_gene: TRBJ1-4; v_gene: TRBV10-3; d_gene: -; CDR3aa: CAISDRGINEKLFF; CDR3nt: TGTGCCATCAGTGACAGGGGCATTAATGAAAAACTGTTTTTT
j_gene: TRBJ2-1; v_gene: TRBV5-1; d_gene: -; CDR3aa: CASSPQEVPYNEQFF; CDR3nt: TGCGCCAGCAGCCCCCAAGAGGTCCCCTACAATGAGCAGTTCTTC
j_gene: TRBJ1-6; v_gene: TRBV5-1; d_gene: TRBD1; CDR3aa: CASGSGQGISPLHF; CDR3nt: TGCGCCAGCGGGTCTGGACAGGGGATCTCACCCCTCCACTTT
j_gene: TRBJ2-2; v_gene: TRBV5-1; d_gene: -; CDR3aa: CASSLDRANTGELFF; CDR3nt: TGCGCCAGCAGCTTGGACAGAGCGAACACCGGGGAGCTGTTTTTT
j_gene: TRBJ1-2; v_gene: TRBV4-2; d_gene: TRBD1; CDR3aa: CASSHTQGARGYTF; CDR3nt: TGTGCCAGCAGCCACACCCAGGGGGCGCGGGGCTACACCTTC
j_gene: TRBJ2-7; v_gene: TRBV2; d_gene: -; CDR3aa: CATEGVAEQYF; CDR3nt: TGTGCCACTGAGGGGGTAGCGGAGCAGTACTTC
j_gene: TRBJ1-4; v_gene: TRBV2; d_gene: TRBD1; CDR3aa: CASSAGTGNEKLFF; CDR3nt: TGTGCCAGCAGCGCTGGGACAGGGAATGAAAAACTGTTTTTT
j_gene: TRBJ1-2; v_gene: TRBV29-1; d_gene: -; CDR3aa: CSVERSGRGYTF; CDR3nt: TGCAGCGTTGAACGATCCGGTCGAGGCTACACCTTC
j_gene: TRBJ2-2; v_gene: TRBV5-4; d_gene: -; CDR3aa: CASSTLRTTNTGELFF; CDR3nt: TGTGCCAGCAGCACCTTAAGGACAACGAACACCGGGGAGCTGTTTTTT
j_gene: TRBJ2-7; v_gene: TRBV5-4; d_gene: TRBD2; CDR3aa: CASSGGGAPYEQYF; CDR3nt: TGTGCCAGCAGTGGCGGGGGGGCCCCCTACGAGCAGTACTTC
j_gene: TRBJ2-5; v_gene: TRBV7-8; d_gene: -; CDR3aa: CASTIPPGTQYF; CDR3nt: TGTGCCAGCACCATCCCGCCGGGGACCCAGTACTTC
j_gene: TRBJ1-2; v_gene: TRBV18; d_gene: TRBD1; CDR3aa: CASSPGQANYGYTF; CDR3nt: TGTGCCAGCTCACCCGGACAGGCGAACTATGGCTACACCTTC
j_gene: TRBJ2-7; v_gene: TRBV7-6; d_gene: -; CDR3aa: CASGRAYEQYF; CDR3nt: TGTGCCAGCGGCAGGGCCTACGAGCAGTACTTC
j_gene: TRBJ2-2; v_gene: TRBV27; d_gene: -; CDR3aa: CASSLSSPGANTGELFF; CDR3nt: TGTGCCAGCAGTTTATCGAGCCCAGGGGCGAACACCGGGGAGCTGTTTTTT
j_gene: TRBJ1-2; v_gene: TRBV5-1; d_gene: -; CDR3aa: CASFNPGSPHGYTF; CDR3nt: TGCGCCAGCTTCAACCCCGGGTCTCCTCATGGCTACACCTTC